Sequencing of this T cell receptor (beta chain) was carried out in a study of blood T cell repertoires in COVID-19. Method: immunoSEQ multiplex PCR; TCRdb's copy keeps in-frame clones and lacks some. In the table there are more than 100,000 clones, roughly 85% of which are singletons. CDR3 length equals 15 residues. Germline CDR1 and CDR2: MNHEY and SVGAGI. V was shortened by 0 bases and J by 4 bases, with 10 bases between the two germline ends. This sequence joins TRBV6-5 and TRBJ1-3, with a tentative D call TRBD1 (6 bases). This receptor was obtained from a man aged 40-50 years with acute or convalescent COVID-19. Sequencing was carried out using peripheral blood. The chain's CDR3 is CASSYSSDRGNTIYF. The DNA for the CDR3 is TGTGCCAGCAGTTACTCCTCAGACAGGGGAAACACCATATATTTT.